A single TCR beta chain is shown here with its context. Only in-frame clones appear in the TCRdb table, and some are missing; sequencing was by immunoSEQ multiplex PCR. The sample holds around 170,000 clones; almost 90% are singletons and the top ten take over 4%. The germline V and J ends were trimmed by 5 bases and 1 base, with 11 bases remaining between them. Germline V gives CDR1 LNHDA, CDR2 SQIVND (reference sequence). The CDR3 length is 14 residues. The data derive from a study of control samples from healthy donors and cancer patients. Sequencing input: blood. This chain uses TRBV19 with TRBJ2-5; D remains unclear. The receptor's source is a woman aged 25 to 39 in good health. The CDR3 is CASSDPGFQETQYF. CDR3 bases: TGTGCCAGTAGTGACCCGGGCTTCCAAGAGACCCAGTACTTC. The whole variable domain, filled in from reference TRBV19 and TRBJ2-5, reads DGGITQSPKYLFRKEGQNVTLSCEQNLNHDAMYWYRQDPGQGLRLIYYSQIVNDFQKGDIAEGYSVSREKKESFPLTVTSAQKNPTAFYLCASSDPGFQETQYFGPGTRLLVL.